Only one count was recorded for the clone carrying this TCR beta chain. Study processing details: Scientists estimated how many nucleated cells there were by amplifying reference gene primers. Generated by immunoSEQ multiplex PCR, the TCRdb table keeps only in-frame clones and is missing some. That table gives V, J and clone size, and the DNA gave D and trimming. The sample includes over 60,000 clones, 76% of them seen just once. Seattle patients were enrolled while actively infected and followed longitudinally. The sample comes from a study of blood T cell repertoires in COVID-19. Study at large: T cells, B-cell-depleted T cells, or PBMCs supplied cDNA or gDNA.

The CDR3 runs to 14 residues. Germline V gene sequence: CDR1 ENHRY, CDR2 SYGVKD. With 2 bases removed from V and 7 bases from J, the gap between germline ends came to 11 bases. The genes are TRBV10-3 and TRBJ1-4, with a weak D call TRBD1 (6 bases). The sample taken for sequencing was peripheral blood. The receptor comes from a man between 60 and 75 years old with COVID-19, enrolled during active disease. CDR3 sequence reads: CAISEDRNSEKLFF. The CDR3 coding sequence is TGTGCCATCAGTGAGGACAGGAATAGTGAAAAACTGTTTTTT.